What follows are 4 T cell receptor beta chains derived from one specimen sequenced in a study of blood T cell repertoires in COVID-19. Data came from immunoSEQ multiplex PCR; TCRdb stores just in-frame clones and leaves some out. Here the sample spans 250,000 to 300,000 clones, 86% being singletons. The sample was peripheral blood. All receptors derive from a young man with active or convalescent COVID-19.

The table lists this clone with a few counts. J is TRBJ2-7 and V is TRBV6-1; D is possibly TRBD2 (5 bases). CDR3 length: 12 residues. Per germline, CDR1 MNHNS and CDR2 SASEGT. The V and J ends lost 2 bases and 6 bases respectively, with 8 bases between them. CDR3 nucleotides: TGTGCCAGCAGTGAATGGAGGACCGAGCAGTACTTC. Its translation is CASSEWRTEQYF.

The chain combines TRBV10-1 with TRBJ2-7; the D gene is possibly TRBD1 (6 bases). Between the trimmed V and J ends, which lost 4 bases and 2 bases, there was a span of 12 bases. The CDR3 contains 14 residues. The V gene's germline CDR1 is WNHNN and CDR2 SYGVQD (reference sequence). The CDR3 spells CASSAAGVTYEQYF. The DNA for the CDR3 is TGCGCCAGCAGTGCGGCAGGGGTTACCTACGAGCAGTACTTC.

The DNA for the CDR3 is TGCGCCAGCACAAGCACAACAGGGGCGACTGAAGCTTTCTTT. This sequence encodes CASTSTTGATEAFF. The genes are TRBV10-2 and TRBJ1-1, with 7 bases identical to TRBD1. Germline trimming cut 7 bases from V and 5 bases from J; bases unmatched to any gene: 10. The CDR3 loop spans 14 amino acids. The germline CDR1 and CDR2 sequences are WSHSY and SAAADI.

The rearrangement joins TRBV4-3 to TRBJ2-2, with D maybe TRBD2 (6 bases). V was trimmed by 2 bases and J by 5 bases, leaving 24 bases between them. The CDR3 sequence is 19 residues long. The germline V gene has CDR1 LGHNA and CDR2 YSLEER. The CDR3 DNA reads TGCGCCAGCAGCCAACTCGTGAGAACTGGGCGGGGACGGACCGGGGAGCTGTTTTTT. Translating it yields CASSQLVRTGRGRTGELFF.